This TCR beta chain was captured by sequencing in a study of PD-L1 blockade in urothelial cancer. Whole-study context: In about 2014 therapy began: atezolizumab 1,200 mg intravenously every 3 weeks. About 85% of the 29 patients were males with bladder-origin urothelial cancer. Treatment start was followed by blood analysis at 3 weeks (second dose) and again at 6 weeks. Blood yielded a median of roughly 140,000 T cells per sample.

Generated by immunoSEQ multiplex PCR, the TCRdb table keeps only in-frame clones and is missing some. The sample consists of about 30,000 clones, around 86% of them appearing once. This CDR3 has 14 amino acids. V lost 5 bases to trimming and J lost 6 bases, with 16 bases between them. Germline values: CDR1 MNHNY, CDR2 SVGAGI (reference sequence). The chain is built from TRBV6-6 and TRBJ1-2; D possibly corresponds to TRBD1 (6 bases). The starting material was PBMCs, obtained around atezolizumab (anti-PD-L1) treatment. The origin of this receptor is a man aged 50-60 years with urothelial cancer. DNA of the CDR3: TGTGCCAGCAGTACCTCGGGCAGGGGAGATGGCTACACCTTC. Residues: CASSTSGRGDGYTF.